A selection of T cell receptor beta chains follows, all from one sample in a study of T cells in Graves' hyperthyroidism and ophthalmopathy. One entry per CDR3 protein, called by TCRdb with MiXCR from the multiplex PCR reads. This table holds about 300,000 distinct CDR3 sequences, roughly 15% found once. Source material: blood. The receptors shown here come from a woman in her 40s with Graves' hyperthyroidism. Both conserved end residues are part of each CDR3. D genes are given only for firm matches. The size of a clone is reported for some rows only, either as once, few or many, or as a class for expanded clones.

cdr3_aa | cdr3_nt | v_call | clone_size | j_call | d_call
CASSDRPAQPQHF | TGTGCCAGTAGTGACAGGCCGGCTCAGCCCCAGCATTTT | TRBV19 | many | TRBJ1-5 | NA
CASSLWENTEAFF | TGTGCCAGCAGTTTATGGGAGAACACTGAAGCTTTCTTT | TRBV27 | many | TRBJ1-1 | NA
CASSQRQAGADGYTF | TGTGCCAGCAGCCAAAGACAGGCGGGCGCAGATGGCTACACCTTC | TRBV3-1 | many | TRBJ1-2 | NA
CASSQDPLDGYLLSTDTQYF | TGTGCCAGCAGCCAAGATCCCTTGGATGGTTACCTCCTTAGCACAGATACGCAGTATTTT | TRBV14 | many | TRBJ2-3 | NA
CASSPIAGGFRSYEQYF | TGCGCCAGCAGCCCAATAGCGGGAGGATTCCGTAGTTACGAGCAGTACTTC | TRBV5-1 | many | TRBJ2-7 | TRBD2
CASSSPGQADYGYTF | TGTGCCAGCAGTTCCCCTGGACAGGCCGACTATGGCTACACCTTC | TRBV28 | many | TRBJ1-2 | TRBD1
CASSLGGGTDTQYF | TGTGCCAGCAGCTTAGGTGGGGGGACGGATACGCAGTATTTT | TRBV28 | medium-sized | TRBJ2-3 | NA
CASSRSREYGETQYF | TGTGCCAGTAGTCGATCCCGGGAGTACGGAGAGACCCAGTACTTC | TRBV19 | many | TRBJ2-5 | NA
CASSYGTGGYEQYF | TGTGCCAGCAGTTACGGGACAGGGGGGTACGAGCAGTACTTC | TRBV6-5 | many | TRBJ2-7 | TRBD1
CASSLDSQPQHF | TGTGCCAGCAGCTTGGACAGTCAGCCCCAGCATTTT | TRBV5-8 | many | TRBJ1-5 | NA
CASSPFLGWETQYF | TGTGCCAGCAGCCCCTTTCTGGGCTGGGAGACCCAGTACTTC | TRBV12-3/TRBV12-4 | NA | TRBJ2-5 | NA
CASSEGHAETQYF | TGTGCCAGCAGTGAAGGGCATGCAGAGACCCAGTACTTC | TRBV6-1 | many | TRBJ2-5 | NA
CASSFFRGAYEQYF | TGTGCCAGCAGTTTTTTCAGGGGCGCGTACGAGCAGTACTTC | TRBV28 | many | TRBJ2-7 | NA
CASRAGPQNEQFF | TGTGCCAGCAGGGCAGGGCCCCAAAATGAGCAGTTCTTC | TRBV6-1 | many | TRBJ2-1 | NA
CASSQAGSRDTQYF | TGTGCCAGCAGCCAGGCCGGGTCCCGCGATACGCAGTATTTT | TRBV3-1 | many | TRBJ2-3 | NA
CASSKISGTADTQYF | TGTGCCAGCAGTAAGATTAGCGGGACGGCAGATACGCAGTATTTT | TRBV2 | many | TRBJ2-3 | TRBD2
CASSLYGGGTQYF | TGTGCCAGCAGTTTATACGGGGGTGGGACCCAGTACTTC | TRBV28 | NA | TRBJ2-5 | NA
CASSLTGQDQPQHF | TGTGCCAGCAGTTTGACAGGCCAAGATCAGCCCCAGCATTTT | TRBV28 | many | TRBJ1-5 | NA
CSAWTGSSYNEQFF | TGCAGTGCCTGGACAGGGAGCTCCTACAATGAGCAGTTCTTC | TRBV20-1 | many | TRBJ2-1 | TRBD1
CASSLSTGYGSPLHF | TGTGCCAGCAGCTTATCGACAGGGTATGGGTCACCCCTCCACTTT | TRBV11-3 | many | TRBJ1-6 | TRBD1
CASSLVGPGETQYF | TGTGCCAGCAGCTTAGTAGGGCCAGGGGAGACCCAGTACTTC | TRBV7-9 | many | TRBJ2-5 | NA
CASSQIAYEQYF | TGTGCCAGCTCACAGATTGCCTACGAGCAGTACTTC | TRBV2 | many | TRBJ2-7 | NA
CASSVGTSGSTEQFF | TGTGCCAGCAGCGTAGGTACTAGCGGGAGTACTGAGCAGTTCTTC | TRBV9 | many | TRBJ2-1 | TRBD2
CATSEGRVFSETQYF | TGTGCCACCAGTGAAGGACGGGTTTTCAGTGAGACCCAGTACTTC | TRBV24-1 | many | TRBJ2-5 | NA
CASSPPGDRANIQYF | TGTGCCAGCTCACCACCAGGGGACAGGGCAAACATTCAGTACTTC | TRBV18 | few | TRBJ2-4 | TRBD1
CASSYEGNGYTF | TGTGCCAGCAGTTATGAGGGGAATGGCTACACCTTC | TRBV6-2/TRBV6-3 | many | TRBJ1-2 | NA
CASSPGTHRHYEQYF | TGTGCCAGCAGCCCCGGGACCCACCGCCACTACGAGCAGTACTTC | TRBV28 | many | TRBJ2-7 | NA
CASTMNWGQETQYF | TGTGCCAGTACCATGAATTGGGGCCAAGAGACCCAGTACTTC | TRBV19 | many | TRBJ2-5 | NA
CASRGGLAGASEQYF | TGTGCCAGCAGGGGCGGACTAGCGGGAGCCTCCGAGCAGTACTTC | TRBV2 | many | TRBJ2-7 | TRBD2
CASSYSDSEQYF | TGTGCCAGCAGCTATTCCGACAGCGAGCAGTACTTC | TRBV7-9 | NA | TRBJ2-7 | NA
CASSSDRNTDTQYF | TGTGCCAGCAGTTCCGACAGAAACACAGATACGCAGTATTTT | TRBV25-1 | NA | TRBJ2-3 | NA
CASSPHGGAGYTGELFF | TGTGCCAGCAGCCCCCACGGGGGAGCGGGTTACACCGGGGAGCTGTTTTTT | TRBV12-3/TRBV12-4 | many | TRBJ2-2 | NA
CASSVEGQEHSGNTIYF | TGTGCCAGCAGCGTAGAGGGACAGGAACACTCTGGAAACACCATATATTTT | TRBV9 | NA | TRBJ1-3 | TRBD1
CSAIRGGGGTYEQYF | TGCAGTGCTATCAGGGGCGGGGGTGGGACCTACGAGCAGTACTTC | TRBV20-1 | NA | TRBJ2-7 | NA
CASSEALLAGEEQYF | TGTGCCAGCAGTGAAGCTTTGCTAGCCGGCGAAGAGCAGTACTTC | TRBV2 | many | TRBJ2-7 | NA
CASRPSGSGNEQFF | TGTGCCAGCAGGCCTAGCGGGAGCGGGAATGAGCAGTTCTTC | TRBV6-1 | many | TRBJ2-1 | TRBD2
CAISEGHPTGQYF | TGTGCCATCAGTGAGGGACACCCCACCGGGCAGTACTTC | TRBV10-3 | NA | TRBJ2-7 | NA
CASSLWAGLGTGELFF | TGTGCCAGCAGTTTATGGGCAGGGTTGGGCACCGGGGAGCTGTTTTTT | TRBV28 | NA | TRBJ2-2 | NA
CASSLDSYGEKLFF | TGTGCCAGCAGTTTAGACAGCTATGGCGAAAAACTGTTTTTT | TRBV12-3/TRBV12-4 | many | TRBJ1-4 | NA
CASSLRTGDYSGYTF | TGTGCCAGCAGCCTACGGACAGGGGACTACTCTGGCTACACCTTC | TRBV7-8 | many | TRBJ1-2 | TRBD1
CASRGVLAASTDTQYF | TGTGCCAGCAGAGGGGTCCTAGCGGCAAGCACAGATACGCAGTATTTT | TRBV7-9 | few | TRBJ2-3 | TRBD2
CASVQGRHQPQHF | TGTGCCAGTGTACAGGGGCGACATCAGCCCCAGCATTTT | TRBV19 | few | TRBJ1-5 | TRBD1
CASSYRLAGDNEQFF | TGTGCCAGCAGCTATCGACTAGCGGGAGACAATGAGCAGTTCTTC | TRBV7-8 | many | TRBJ2-1 | TRBD2
CASSLPGRLEETQYF | TGTGCCAGCAGCCTTCCCGGGAGGTTGGAAGAGACCCAGTACTTC | TRBV5-4 | many | TRBJ2-5 | TRBD2
CSARGVYEQYF | TGCAGTGCTAGAGGTGTCTACGAGCAGTACTTC | TRBV20-1 | many | TRBJ2-7 | NA
CATSRDQGRVPEAFF | TGTGCCACCAGCAGAGATCAGGGCAGAGTGCCTGAAGCTTTCTTT | TRBV15 | many | TRBJ1-1 | NA
CASSSSGTDTQYF | TGTGCCAGCAGTTCGTCGGGAACAGATACGCAGTATTTT | TRBV12-3/TRBV12-4 | many | TRBJ2-3 | NA
CASSLVGRNAEAFF | TGTGCCAGCAGTTTGGTGGGTCGGAACGCTGAAGCTTTCTTT | TRBV28 | many | TRBJ1-1 | NA
CASSPQGAYNEQFF | TGTGCCAGTTCCCCCCAGGGGGCCTACAATGAGCAGTTCTTC | TRBV19 | few | TRBJ2-1 | TRBD1
CASWEQGRLGEPQHF | TGTGCCAGTTGGGAACAGGGGCGCCTAGGGGAGCCCCAGCATTTT | TRBV28 | many | TRBJ1-5 | TRBD1
CASSFSGLAGTDTQYF | TGTGCCAGCAGCTTTTCGGGACTAGCGGGTACAGATACGCAGTATTTT | TRBV7-9 | many | TRBJ2-3 | TRBD2
CASSLETSVAGANVLTF | TGTGCCAGCAGCTTAGAGACTAGCGTGGCTGGGGCCAACGTCCTGACTTTC | TRBV11-1 | NA | TRBJ2-6 | TRBD2
CASRADYGYTF | TGTGCCAGCCGAGCAGACTATGGCTACACCTTC | TRBV2 | many | TRBJ1-2 | NA
CASRQRQGVGELFF | TGCGCCAGCAGACAACGACAGGGGGTCGGGGAGCTGTTTTTT | TRBV4-1 | NA | TRBJ2-2 | TRBD1